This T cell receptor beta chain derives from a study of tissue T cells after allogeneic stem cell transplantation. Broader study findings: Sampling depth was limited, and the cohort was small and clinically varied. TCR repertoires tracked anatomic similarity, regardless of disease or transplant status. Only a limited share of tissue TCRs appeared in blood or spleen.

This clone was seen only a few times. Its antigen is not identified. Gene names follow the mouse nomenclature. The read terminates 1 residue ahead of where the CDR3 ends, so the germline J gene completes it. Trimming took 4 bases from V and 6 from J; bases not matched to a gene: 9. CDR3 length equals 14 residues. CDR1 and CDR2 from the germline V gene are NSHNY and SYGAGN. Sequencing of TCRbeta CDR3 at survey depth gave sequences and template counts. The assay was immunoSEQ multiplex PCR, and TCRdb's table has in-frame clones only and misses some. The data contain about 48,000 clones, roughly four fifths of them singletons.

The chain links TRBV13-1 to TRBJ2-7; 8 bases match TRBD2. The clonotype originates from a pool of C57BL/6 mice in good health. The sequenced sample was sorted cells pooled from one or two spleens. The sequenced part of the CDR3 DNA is TGTGCCAGCAGTCATGGGGGGGGCGCGCGTGAACAGTAC. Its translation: CASSHGGGAREQY. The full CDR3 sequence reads CASSHGGGAREQYF.